The TCR beta chain described here comes from a study of graft-versus-host responses after intestinal transplantation. Whole-study context: The transplants performed in recipients were multivisceral, liver-intestinal, or isolated intestinal. All recipients were given anti-thymocyte globulin induction, and tacrolimus and steroids were then administered for roughly three years.

A word on this clone: Antigen specificity is unknown.

Study-wide results and limits: Allograft clonal ratios (graft-versus-host to host-versus-graft) were high in patients who had graft-donor T cell macrochimerism. Recipient-marrow GvH clones were detected, some having first appeared in ileum or blood.

The CDR3 has 15 residues. The V gene lost 3 bases and the J gene lost 5 bases, with 16 bases spanning the gap. Germline lookup yields CDR1 SGHTA and CDR2 FQGTGA. Clones were read by immunoSEQ multiplex PCR, and TCRdb kept only the in-frame ones, dropping some. The sample includes 120,000 or so clones, around 93% of them seen just once. The V and J genes are TRBV7-3 and TRBJ2-5, with D perhaps TRBD1 (6 bases). This TCR was sampled from a human donor who received an intestinal transplant. Sequenced material: unstimulated CD8+ T cells sorted from spleen or lymph node cells, taken before intestinal transplant. CDR3 sequence reads: CASSLGAGWGETQYF. CDR3 bases: TGTGCCAGCAGCTTGGGGGCAGGGTGGGGGGAGACCCAGTACTTC.